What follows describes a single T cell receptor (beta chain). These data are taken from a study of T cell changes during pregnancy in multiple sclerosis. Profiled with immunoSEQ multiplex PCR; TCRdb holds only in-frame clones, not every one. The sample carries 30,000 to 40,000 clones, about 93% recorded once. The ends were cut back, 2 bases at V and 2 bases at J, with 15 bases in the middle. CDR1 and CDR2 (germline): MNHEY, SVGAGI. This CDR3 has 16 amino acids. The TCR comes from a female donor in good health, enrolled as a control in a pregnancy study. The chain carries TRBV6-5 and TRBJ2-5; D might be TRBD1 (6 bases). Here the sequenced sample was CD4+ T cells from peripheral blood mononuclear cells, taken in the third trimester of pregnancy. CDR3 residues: CASSYGVLGGQETQYF. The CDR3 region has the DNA TGTGCCAGCAGTTACGGGGTACTAGGGGGTCAAGAGACCCAGTACTTC.